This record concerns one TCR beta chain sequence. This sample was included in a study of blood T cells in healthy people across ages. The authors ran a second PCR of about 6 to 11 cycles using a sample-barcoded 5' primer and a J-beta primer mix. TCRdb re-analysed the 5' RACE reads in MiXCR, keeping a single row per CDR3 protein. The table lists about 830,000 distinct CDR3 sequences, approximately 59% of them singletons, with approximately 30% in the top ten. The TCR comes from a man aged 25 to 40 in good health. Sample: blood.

CDR3 sequence: CASSVSGNPDTQYF. In nucleotides, the CDR3 is TGTGCCAGCAGCGTTAGCGGGAACCCAGATACGCAGTATTTT. The gene calls are TRBV7-8 and TRBJ2-3; 8 bases map to TRBD2. The J segment lost 4 bases and the V segment lost 5 bases, leaving 5 bases of the junction unmatched. CDR1 is SGHVS and CDR2 is FQNEAQ in the germline V gene. This CDR3 is 14 amino acids long. The full variable domain, rest sourced from reference TRBV7-8 and TRBJ2-3, is GAGVSQSPRYKVAKRGQDVALRCDPISGHVSLFWYQQALGQGPEFLTYFQNEAQLDKSGLPSDRFFAERPEGSVSTLKIQRTQQEDSAVYLCASSVSGNPDTQYFGPGTRLTVL.